These 2 T cell receptor beta chains originate from one sample sequenced in a study of cytomegalovirus exposure and HLA in healthy donors. The primer mix had 60 Vbeta and 13 Jbeta primers. TCRdb's copy holds only in-frame clones and misses some; the assay was immunoSEQ multiplex PCR. The data contain approximately 100,000 clones, about 76% of them singletons. Source material: PBMCs. These receptors came from a middle-aged woman in good health and CMV-seronegative.

This chain connects TRBV4-1 to TRBJ2-2; D not certain. The CDR3 is 12 residues long. Trimming removed 6 bases from V and 4 bases from J, with 6 bases in between. Germline V gives CDR1 MGHRA, CDR2 YSYEKL. CDR3 protein: CASRHTTGELFF. For the CDR3, the DNA is TGCGCCAGCAGACATACCACCGGGGAGCTGTTTTTT.

The gene calls are TRBV7-8 and TRBJ1-6, with TRBD1 identical over 8 bases. The V gene end was trimmed by 5 bases and the J gene end by 0 bases; junction bases not matched to a gene: 3. Germline lookup yields CDR1 SGHVS and CDR2 FQNEAQ. This CDR3 has 16 amino acids. For the CDR3, the DNA is TGTGCCAGCAGCCCTACAGGGGGCTCCTATAATTCACCCCTCCACTTT. Translation gives CASSPTGGSYNSPLHF.